The table lists the clone carrying this TCR beta chain with a few counts. Its specificity is not known. Clinical symptoms, serum thyroxine, TRAb, thyroid ultrasound and orbital computed tomography informed diagnoses. There were TCR beta CDR3 regions amplified from RNA transcripts. An initial round of RT-PCR targeting the TCR CDR3 relied on the HTBI primer set. Via MiXCR, TCRdb re-called the multiplex PCR reads, giving one row per CDR3 protein. The sample includes around 350,000 distinct CDR3 sequences, roughly 15% of them seen just once. Germline CDR1 SGHDN, CDR2 FVKESK. With 4 bases removed from V and 1 base from J, the gap between germline ends came to 10 bases. The CDR3 extends over 14 amino acids. This specimen comes from a study of T cells in Graves' hyperthyroidism and ophthalmopathy. Study-wide results and caveats: Ophthalmopathy was distinguished from stable hyperthyroidism by 13 V-J signatures.

The gene calls are TRBV14 and TRBJ2-5, with TRBD2 as a possible D gene (6 bases). The sequencing sample was made of blood. The sequence was obtained from a woman aged 25 to 39 with Graves' ophthalmopathy. The CDR3 DNA is TGTGCCAGCAGCCCTCGGGACTTCCAAGAGACCCAGTACTTC. This codes for CASSPRDFQETQYF.